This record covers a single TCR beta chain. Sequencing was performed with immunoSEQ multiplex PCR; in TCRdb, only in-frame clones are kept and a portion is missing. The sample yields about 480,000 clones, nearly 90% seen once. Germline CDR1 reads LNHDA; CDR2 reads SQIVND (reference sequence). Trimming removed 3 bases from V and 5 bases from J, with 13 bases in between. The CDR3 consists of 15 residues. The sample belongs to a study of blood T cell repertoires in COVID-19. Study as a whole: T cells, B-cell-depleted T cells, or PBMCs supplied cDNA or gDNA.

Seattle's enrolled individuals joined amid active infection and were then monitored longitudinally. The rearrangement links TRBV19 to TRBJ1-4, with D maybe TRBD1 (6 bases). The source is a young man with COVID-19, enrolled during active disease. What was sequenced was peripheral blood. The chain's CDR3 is CASSIGTTGNEKLFF. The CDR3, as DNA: TGTGCCAGTAGTATCGGGACAACGGGCAATGAAAAACTGTTTTTT.